This T cell receptor (beta chain) comes out of a study of blood T cell repertoires in COVID-19. The overall study: Samples of COVID-19 (acute and convalescent) were obtained from the United States, Italy and Spain. PBMCs, B-cell-depleted T cells, or T cells were the source of the cDNA or gDNA that made up the material.

V was cut by 5 bases and J by 3 bases, with 17 bases left in between. CDR3 length equals 15 residues. Germline V gene lookup returns CDR1 KGHSH and CDR2 LQKENI. This table comes from immunoSEQ multiplex PCR, and its TCRdb copy is limited to in-frame clones, with some not included. There are some 160,000 clones in the sample; 83% occur only once, and roughly 2% lies in the top ten. The clonotype originates from a woman at least 80 years old with acute or convalescent COVID-19. The chain is built from TRBV18 and TRBJ2-7, with D possibly TRBD1 on 6 matching bases. Sequencing was performed on peripheral blood. CDR3: CASSGARGAYYEQYF. The DNA of the CDR3 is TGTGCCAGCTCAGGGGCCAGGGGAGCCTACTACGAGCAGTACTTC.